The next 7 T cell receptor beta chains were all read from a single sample in a study of PD-1 blockade in classical Hodgkin lymphoma. Every single patient, without exception, relapsed after autologous stem cell transplantation, and brentuximab vedotin exposure varied. Sequencing was performed with immunoSEQ multiplex PCR; in TCRdb, only in-frame clones are kept and a portion is missing. Here the sample spans 100,000 or so clones, approximately 90% being singletons. Source: peripheral blood mononuclear cells (PBMCs), taken before the second cycle of nivolumab. These TCRs come from a human donor with classical Hodgkin lymphoma.

The chain uses TRBV28 and TRBJ2-7; TRBD1 is a possible D gene (6 bases). Germline assignment: CDR1 MDHEN and CDR2 SYDVKM. V lost 6 bases, J lost 3 bases, and 12 bases lay in between. There are 13 residues in the CDR3. The CDR3 reads CASRPGHSYEQYF. DNA of the CDR3: TGTGCCAGCAGACCGGGACACAGCTACGAGCAGTACTTC. Based on the CDR3 plus reference TRBV28 and TRBJ2-7, the full variable domain is DVKVTQSSRYLVKRTGEKVFLECVQDMDHENMFWYRQDPGLGLRLIYFSYDVKMKEKGDIPEGYSVSREKKERFSLILESASTNQTSMYLCASRPGHSYEQYFGPGTRLTVT.

The chain employs TRBV23-1 and TRBJ2-5; TRBD2 agrees at 16 bases. TRBV23-1 is known as an ORF, though its function is uncertain. J was trimmed by 5 bases and V by 9 bases; bases with no gene match: 6. CDR3 size: 15 residues. CDR3 residues: CASGTSGGAGETQYF. CDR3 DNA: TGCGCCAGTGGGACTAGCGGGGGGGCAGGGGAGACCCAGTACTTC.

There are a few counts of this clone. This chain connects TRBV28 to TRBJ1-6; a weak D match, TRBD1 (5 bases). This CDR3 comprises 13 residues. Germline lookup yields CDR1 MDHEN and CDR2 SYDVKM. The V gene lost 8 bases and the J gene lost 3 bases, with 8 bases spanning the gap. The CDR3 loop is CASGRDYNSPLHF. The CDR3, as DNA: TGTGCCAGCGGCAGGGACTATAATTCACCCCTCCACTTT.

The chain carries TRBV4-2 and TRBJ2-1, with a weak D call TRBD2 (5 bases). V was cut by 3 bases and J by 0 bases, with 12 bases left in between. Germline V gene data show CDR1 as LGHNA and CDR2 as YNFKEQ. The CDR3 covers 16 residues. CDR3 loop: CASSQRTGSSYNEQFF. In nucleotides, the CDR3 is TGTGCCAGCAGCCAGAGAACGGGGAGCTCCTACAATGAGCAGTTCTTC.

The chain couples TRBV6-6 to TRBJ1-1; the match to TRBD1 covers 7 bases. Germline V gives CDR1 MNHNY, CDR2 SVGAGI (reference sequence). V lost 2 bases and J lost 1; bases outside the gene matches: 7. The CDR3 spans 16 residues. Here the CDR3 reads CASSYRRGLKNTEAFF. CDR3 nucleotide sequence: TGTGCCAGCAGTTACCGAAGGGGGCTTAAGAACACTGAAGCTTTCTTT.

CDR3 residues: CASSEGSNTEAFF. As DNA, the CDR3 is TGTGCCAGTAGTGAGGGTTCGAACACTGAAGCTTTCTTT. V gene TRBV19 combines with J gene TRBJ1-1; D gene unclear. This CDR3 comprises 13 residues. Trimming pared 5 bases from V and 1 base from J, leaving 8 bases between. Germline V gene data show CDR1 as LNHDA and CDR2 as SQIVND (reference sequence).

This chain links TRBV9 with TRBJ2-2; maybe TRBD2 (6 bases). Germline V gene data show CDR1 as SGDLS and CDR2 as YYNGEE. Trimming took 0 bases from V and 4 from J, leaving 16 bases between them. This CDR3 is 17 amino acids long. CDR3 coding DNA: TGTGCCAGCAGCGTAGCTCCCGGGGGTCGTGGCACCGGGGAGCTGTTTTTT. Encoded protein: CASSVAPGGRGTGELFF. Looking up the rest from reference TRBV9 and TRBJ2-2 gives the full variable domain: DSGVTQTPKHLITATGQRVTLRCSPRSGDLSVYWYQQSLDQGLQFLIQYYNGEERAKGNILERFSAQQFPDLHSELNLSSLELGDSALYFCASSVAPGGRGTGELFFGEGSRLTVL.